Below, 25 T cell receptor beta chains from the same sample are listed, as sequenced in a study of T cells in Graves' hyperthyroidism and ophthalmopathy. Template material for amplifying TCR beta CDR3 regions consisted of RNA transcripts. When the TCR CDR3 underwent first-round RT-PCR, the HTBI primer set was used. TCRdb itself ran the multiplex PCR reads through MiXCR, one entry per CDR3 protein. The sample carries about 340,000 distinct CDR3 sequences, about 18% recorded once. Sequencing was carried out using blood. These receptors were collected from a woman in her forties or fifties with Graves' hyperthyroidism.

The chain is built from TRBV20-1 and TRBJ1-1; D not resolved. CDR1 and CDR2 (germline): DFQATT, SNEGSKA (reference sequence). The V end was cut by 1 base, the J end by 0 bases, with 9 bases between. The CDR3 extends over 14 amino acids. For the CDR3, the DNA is TGCAGTGCTAGAGTCCTCGGGCTGAACACTGAAGCTTTCTTT. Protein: CSARVLGLNTEAFF.

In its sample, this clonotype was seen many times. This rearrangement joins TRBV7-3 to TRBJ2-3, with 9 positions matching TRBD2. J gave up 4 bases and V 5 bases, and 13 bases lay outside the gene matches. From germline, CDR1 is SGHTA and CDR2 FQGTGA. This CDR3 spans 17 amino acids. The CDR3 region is CASSPPSGRPGSDTQYF. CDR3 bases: TGTGCCAGCAGCCCACCCAGCGGGAGGCCCGGATCAGATACGCAGTATTTT.

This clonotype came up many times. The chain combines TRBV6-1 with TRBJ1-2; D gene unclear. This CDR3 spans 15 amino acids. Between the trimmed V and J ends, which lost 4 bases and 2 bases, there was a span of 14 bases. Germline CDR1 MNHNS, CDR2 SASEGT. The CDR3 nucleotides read TGTGCCAGCAGTGCCGCCCTCGGGGTGAACTATGGCTACACCTTC. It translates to CASSAALGVNYGYTF.

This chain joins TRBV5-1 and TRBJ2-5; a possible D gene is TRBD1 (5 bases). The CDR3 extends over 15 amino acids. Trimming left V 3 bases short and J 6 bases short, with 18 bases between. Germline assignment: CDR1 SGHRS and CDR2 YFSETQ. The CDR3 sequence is CASSSTPGNSKTQYF. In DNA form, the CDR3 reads TGCGCCAGCAGCTCGACCCCAGGGAATAGCAAGACCCAGTACTTC.

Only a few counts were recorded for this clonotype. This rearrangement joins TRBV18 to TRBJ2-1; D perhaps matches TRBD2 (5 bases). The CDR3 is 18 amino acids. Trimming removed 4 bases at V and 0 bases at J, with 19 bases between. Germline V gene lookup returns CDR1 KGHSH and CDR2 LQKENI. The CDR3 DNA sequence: TGTGCCAGCTCACTCAGGACTTCCCTTAGGGCCTCCTACAATGAGCAGTTCTTC. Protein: CASSLRTSLRASYNEQFF.

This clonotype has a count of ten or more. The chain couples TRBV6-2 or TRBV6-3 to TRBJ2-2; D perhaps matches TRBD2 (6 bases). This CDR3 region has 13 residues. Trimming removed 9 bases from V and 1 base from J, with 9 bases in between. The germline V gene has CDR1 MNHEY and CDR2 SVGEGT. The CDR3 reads CASGTENTGELFF. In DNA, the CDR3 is TGTGCCAGTGGGACTGAGAACACCGGGGAGCTGTTTTTT.

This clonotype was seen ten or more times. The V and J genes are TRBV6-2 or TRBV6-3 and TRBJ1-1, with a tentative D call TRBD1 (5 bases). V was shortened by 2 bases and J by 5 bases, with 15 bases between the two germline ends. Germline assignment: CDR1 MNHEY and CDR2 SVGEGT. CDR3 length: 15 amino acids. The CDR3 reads CASSYRQGVETEAFF. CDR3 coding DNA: TGTGCCAGCAGTTACCGTCAGGGAGTGGAGACTGAAGCTTTCTTT.

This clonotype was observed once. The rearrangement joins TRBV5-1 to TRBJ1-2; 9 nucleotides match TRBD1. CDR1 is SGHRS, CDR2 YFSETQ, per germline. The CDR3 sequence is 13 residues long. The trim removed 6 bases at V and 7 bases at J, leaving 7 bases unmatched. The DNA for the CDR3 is TGCGCCAGCACTACACAGGGGGCGAGTGGCTACACCTTC. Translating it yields CASTTQGASGYTF. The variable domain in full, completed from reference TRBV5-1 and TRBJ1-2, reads KAGVTQTPRYLIKTRGQQVTLSCSPISGHRSVSWYQQTPGQGLQFLFEYFSETQRNKGNFPGRFSGRQFSNSRSEMNVSTLELGDSALYLCASTTQGASGYTFGSGTRLTVV.

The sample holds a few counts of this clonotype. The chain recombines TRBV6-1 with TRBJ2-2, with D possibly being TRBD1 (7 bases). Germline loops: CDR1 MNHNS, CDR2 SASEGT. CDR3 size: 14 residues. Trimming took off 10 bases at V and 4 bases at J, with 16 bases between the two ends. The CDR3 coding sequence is TGTGCCACCCGGCGGGACAGCACCACCGGGGAGCTGTTTTTT. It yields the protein CATRRDSTTGELFF.

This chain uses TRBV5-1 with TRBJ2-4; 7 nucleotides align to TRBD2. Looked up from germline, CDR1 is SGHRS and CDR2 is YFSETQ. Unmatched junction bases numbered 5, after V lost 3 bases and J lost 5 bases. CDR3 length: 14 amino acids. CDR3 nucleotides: TGCGCCAGCAGCTCTACGGGAGGAGAAAACATTCAGTACTTC. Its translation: CASSSTGGENIQYF.

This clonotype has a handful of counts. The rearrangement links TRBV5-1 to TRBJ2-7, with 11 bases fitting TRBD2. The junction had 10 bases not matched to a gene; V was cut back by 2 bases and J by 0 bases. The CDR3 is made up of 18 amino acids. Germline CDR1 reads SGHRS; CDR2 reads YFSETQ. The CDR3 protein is CASSLAPSGGFSSYEQYF. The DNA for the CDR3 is TGCGCCAGCAGCTTAGCCCCTAGCGGGGGGTTTAGCTCCTACGAGCAGTACTTC.

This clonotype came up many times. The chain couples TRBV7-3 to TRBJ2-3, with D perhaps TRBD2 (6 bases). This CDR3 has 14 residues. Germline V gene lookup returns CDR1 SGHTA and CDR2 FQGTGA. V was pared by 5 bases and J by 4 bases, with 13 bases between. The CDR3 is CASSHIGTSDTQYF. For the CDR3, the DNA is TGTGCCAGCAGCCATATAGGGACTTCAGATACGCAGTATTTT.

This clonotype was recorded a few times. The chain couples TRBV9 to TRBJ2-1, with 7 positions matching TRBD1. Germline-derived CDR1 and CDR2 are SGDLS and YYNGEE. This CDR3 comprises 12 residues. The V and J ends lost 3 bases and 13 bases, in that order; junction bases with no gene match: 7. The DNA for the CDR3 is TGTGCCAGCAGCGCTACCGGGACAGCCCAGTTCTTC. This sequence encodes CASSATGTAQFF.

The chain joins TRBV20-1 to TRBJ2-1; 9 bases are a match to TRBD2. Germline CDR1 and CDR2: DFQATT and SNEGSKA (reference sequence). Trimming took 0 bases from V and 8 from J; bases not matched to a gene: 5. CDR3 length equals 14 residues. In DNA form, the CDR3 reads TGCAGTGCTAGAGATAGGCTAGCGGGACATGAGCAGTTCTTC. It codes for CSARDRLAGHEQFF.

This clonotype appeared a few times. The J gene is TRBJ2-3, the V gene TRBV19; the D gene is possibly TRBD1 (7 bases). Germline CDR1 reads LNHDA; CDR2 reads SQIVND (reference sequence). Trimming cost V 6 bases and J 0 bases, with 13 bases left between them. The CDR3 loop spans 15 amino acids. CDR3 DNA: TGTGCCAGTAGCACCCAGGGGGGAAGCACAGATACGCAGTATTTT. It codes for CASSTQGGSTDTQYF.

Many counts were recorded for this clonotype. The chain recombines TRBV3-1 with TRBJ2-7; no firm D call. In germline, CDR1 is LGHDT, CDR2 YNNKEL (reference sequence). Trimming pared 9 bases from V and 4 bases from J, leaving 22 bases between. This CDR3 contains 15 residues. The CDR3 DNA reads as TGTGCCAGTCAACTAAGCAGGACGGGTTGGTACGAGCAGTACTTC. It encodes CASQLSRTGWYEQYF.

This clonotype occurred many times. The CDR3, as DNA: TGTGCCAGCAGAGAGGAGATCGAGCAGTACTTC. Protein product: CASREEIEQYF. This rearrangement joins TRBV6-2 or TRBV6-3 to TRBJ2-7; D uncertain. Germline loops: CDR1 MNHEY, CDR2 SVGEGT. This CDR3 comprises 11 residues. V lost 6 bases and J lost 6, with 9 bases in between.

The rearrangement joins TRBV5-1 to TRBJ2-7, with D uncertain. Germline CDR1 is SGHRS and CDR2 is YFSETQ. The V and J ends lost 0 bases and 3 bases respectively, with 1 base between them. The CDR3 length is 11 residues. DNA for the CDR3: TGCGCCAGCAGCTTGGACTACGAGCAGTACGTC. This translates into CASSLDYEQYV.

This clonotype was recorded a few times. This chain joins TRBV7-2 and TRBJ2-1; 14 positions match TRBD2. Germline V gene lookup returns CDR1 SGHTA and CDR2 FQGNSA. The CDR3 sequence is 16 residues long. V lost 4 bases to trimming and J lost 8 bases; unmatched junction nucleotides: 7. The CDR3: CASSSPGTSGRDEQFF. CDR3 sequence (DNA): TGTGCCAGCAGCTCGCCCGGGACTAGCGGGAGAGATGAGCAGTTCTTC.

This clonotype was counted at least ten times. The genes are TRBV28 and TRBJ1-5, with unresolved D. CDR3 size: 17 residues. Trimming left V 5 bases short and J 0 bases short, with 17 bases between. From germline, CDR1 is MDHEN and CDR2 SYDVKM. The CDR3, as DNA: TGTGCCAGCAGTCCTAGGAGGGCCCCTTATAGCAATCAGCCCCAGCATTTT. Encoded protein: CASSPRRAPYSNQPQHF. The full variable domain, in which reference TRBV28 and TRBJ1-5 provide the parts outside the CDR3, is DVKVTQSSRYLVKRTGEKVFLECVQDMDHENMFWYRQDPGLGLRLIYFSYDVKMKEKGDIPEGYSVSREKKERFSLILESASTNQTSMYLCASSPRRAPYSNQPQHFGDGTRLSIL.

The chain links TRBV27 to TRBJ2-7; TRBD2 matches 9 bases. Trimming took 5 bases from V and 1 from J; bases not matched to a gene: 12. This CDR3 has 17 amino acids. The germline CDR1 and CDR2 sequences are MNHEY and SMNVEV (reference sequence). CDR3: CASSGASGIPFSYEQYF. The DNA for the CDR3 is TGTGCCAGCAGTGGGGCTAGCGGGATCCCATTTTCCTACGAGCAGTACTTC.

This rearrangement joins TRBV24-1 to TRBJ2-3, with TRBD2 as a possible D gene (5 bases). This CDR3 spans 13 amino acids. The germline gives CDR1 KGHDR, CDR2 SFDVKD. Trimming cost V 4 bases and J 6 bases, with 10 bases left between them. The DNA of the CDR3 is TGTGCCACCAGTGACCTACTAGGGGATACGCAGTATTTT. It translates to CATSDLLGDTQYF.

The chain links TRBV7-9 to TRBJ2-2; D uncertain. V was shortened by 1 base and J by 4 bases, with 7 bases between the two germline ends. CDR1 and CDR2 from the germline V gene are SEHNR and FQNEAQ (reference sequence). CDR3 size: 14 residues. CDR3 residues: CASSLGTITGELFF. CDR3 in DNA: TGTGCCAGCAGCTTAGGGACGATCACCGGGGAGCTGTTTTTT.

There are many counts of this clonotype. The CDR3: CASRSTGYTEAFF. The CDR3 DNA reads TGTGCCAGCAGATCGACAGGCTATACTGAAGCTTTCTTT. The chain has TRBV2 and TRBJ1-1; TRBD1 might be the D (6 bases). Per germline, CDR1 SNHLY and CDR2 FYNNEI. With 6 bases removed from V and 5 bases from J, the gap between germline ends came to 13 bases. The CDR3 covers 13 residues.

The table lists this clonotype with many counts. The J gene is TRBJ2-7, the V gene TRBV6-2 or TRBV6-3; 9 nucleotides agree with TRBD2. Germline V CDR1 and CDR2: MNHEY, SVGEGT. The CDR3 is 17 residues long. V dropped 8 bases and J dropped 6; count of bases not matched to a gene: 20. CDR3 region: CASSLRPLGGGAGEQYV. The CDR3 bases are TGTGCCAGCTCCCTCCGCCCTCTCGGCGGGGGGGCGGGCGAGCAGTACGTC.